The text below deals with one TCR beta chain. The data were obtained in a study of blood T cell repertoires in COVID-19. In the study overall: Acute-phase and convalescent COVID-19 samples originated in the United States, Italy and Spain. PBMCs, B-cell-depleted T cells, or T cells provided the cDNA or gDNA that made up the material.

Germline CDR1 reads KGHSH; CDR2 reads LQKENI. This CDR3 contains 16 residues. Trimming left V 6 bases short and J 0 bases short, with 12 bases between. Authors' processing steps: Quantification of nucleated cells was approximated via reference gene primer amplification. TCRdb's table, derived via immunoSEQ multiplex PCR, lists solely in-frame clones and lacks some. The D gene and trimming were derived from the DNA, and the V and J assignments and clone size from that table. The sample lists about 130,000 clones, 70% to 75% occurring once. Sequencing was carried out using peripheral blood. This TCR came from a man aged 60 to 69 with acute or convalescent COVID-19. The chain has TRBV18 and TRBJ2-6; the D gene is possibly TRBD2 (5 bases). Written as DNA, the CDR3 is TGTGCCAGCTCTCCAGGACTGAGCTCTGGGGCCAACGTCCTGACTTTC. Encoded protein: CASSPGLSSGANVLTF.